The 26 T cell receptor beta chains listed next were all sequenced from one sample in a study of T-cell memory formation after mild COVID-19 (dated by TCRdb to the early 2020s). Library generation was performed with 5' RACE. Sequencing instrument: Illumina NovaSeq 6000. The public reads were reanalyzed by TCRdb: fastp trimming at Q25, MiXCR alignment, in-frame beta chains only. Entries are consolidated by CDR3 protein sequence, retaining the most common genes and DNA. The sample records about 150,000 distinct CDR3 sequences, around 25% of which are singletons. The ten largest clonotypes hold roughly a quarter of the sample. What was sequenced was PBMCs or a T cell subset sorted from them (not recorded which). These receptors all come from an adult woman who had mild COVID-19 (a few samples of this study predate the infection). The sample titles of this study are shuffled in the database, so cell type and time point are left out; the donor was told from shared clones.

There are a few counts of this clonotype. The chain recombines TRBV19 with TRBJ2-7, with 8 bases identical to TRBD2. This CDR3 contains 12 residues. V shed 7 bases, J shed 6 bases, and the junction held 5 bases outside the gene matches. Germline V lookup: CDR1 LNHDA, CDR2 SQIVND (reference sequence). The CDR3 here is CASTGGRGEQYF. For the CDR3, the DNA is TGTGCCAGTACGGGAGGGAGAGGCGAGCAGTACTTC. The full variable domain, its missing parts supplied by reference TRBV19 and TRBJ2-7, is DGGITQSPKYLFRKEGQNVTLSCEQNLNHDAMYWYRQDPGQGLRLIYYSQIVNDFQKGDIAEGYSVSREKKESFPLTVTSAQKNPTAFYLCASTGGRGEQYFGPGTRLTVT.

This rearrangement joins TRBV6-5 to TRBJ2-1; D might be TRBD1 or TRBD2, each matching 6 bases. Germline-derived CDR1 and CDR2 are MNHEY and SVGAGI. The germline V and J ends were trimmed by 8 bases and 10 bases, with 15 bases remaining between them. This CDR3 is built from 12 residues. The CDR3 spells CASGYGGGEQFF. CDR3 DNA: TGTGCCAGCGGCTACGGGGGCGGCGAGCAGTTCTTC.

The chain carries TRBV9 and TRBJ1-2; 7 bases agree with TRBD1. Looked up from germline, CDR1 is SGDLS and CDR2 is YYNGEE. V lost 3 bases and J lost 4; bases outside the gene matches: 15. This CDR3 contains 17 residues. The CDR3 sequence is CASSASWTGDTIYGYTF. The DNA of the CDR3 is TGTGCCAGCAGCGCCTCTTGGACAGGCGATACAATCTATGGCTACACCTTC.

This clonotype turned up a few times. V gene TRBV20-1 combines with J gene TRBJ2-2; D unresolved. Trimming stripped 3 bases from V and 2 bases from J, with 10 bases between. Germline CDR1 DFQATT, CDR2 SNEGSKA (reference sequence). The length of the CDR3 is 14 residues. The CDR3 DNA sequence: TGCAGTGCTAGCGGGCAACCCAACACCGGGGAGCTGTTTTTT. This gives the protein CSASGQPNTGELFF.

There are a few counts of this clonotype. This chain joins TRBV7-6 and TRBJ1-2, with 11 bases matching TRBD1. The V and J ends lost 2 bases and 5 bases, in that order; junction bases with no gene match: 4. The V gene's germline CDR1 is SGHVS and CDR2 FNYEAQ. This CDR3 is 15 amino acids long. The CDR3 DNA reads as TGTGCCAGCAGCTTAACGGGGGACAGGGGGTATGGCTACACCTTC. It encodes CASSLTGDRGYGYTF. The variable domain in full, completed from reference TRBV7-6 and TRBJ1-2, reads GAGVSQSPRYKVTKRGQDVALRCDPISGHVSLYWYRQALGQGPEFLTYFNYEAQQDKSGLPNDRFSAERPEGSISTLTIQRTEQRDSAMYRCASSLTGDRGYGYTFGSGTRLTVV.

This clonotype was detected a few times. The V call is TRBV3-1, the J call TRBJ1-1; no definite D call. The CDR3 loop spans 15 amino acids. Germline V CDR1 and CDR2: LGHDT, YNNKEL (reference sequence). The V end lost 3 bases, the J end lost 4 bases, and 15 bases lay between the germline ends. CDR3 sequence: CASSHDRTFGTEAFF. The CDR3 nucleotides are TGTGCCAGCAGCCATGATCGGACTTTCGGCACTGAAGCTTTCTTT.

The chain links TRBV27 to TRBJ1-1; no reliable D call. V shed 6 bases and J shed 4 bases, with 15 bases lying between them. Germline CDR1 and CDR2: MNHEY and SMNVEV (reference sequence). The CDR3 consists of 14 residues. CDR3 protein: CASRILGELTEAFF. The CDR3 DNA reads TGTGCCAGCAGAATATTAGGCGAACTCACTGAAGCTTTCTTT.

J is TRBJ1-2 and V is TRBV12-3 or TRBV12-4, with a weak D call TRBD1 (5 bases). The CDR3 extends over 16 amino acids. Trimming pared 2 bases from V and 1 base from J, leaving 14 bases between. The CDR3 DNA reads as TGTGCCAGCAGTTTACTTTTAGGGGTAGTTAACTATGGCTACACCTTC. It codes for CASSLLLGVVNYGYTF.

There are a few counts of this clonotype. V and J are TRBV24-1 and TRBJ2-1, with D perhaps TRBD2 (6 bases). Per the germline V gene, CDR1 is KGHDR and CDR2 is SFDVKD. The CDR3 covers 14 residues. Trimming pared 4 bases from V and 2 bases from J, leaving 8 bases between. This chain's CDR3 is CATSDGGAYNEQFF. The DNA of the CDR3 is TGTGCCACCAGTGACGGCGGGGCCTACAATGAGCAGTTCTTC.

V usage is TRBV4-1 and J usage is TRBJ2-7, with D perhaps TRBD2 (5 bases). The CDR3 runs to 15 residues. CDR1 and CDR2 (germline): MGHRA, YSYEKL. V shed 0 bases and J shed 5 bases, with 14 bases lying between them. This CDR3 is CASSQEATSLDEQYF. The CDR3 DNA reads TGCGCCAGCAGCCAAGAGGCAACTAGTCTTGACGAGCAGTACTTC.

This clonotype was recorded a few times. The CDR3 nucleotides read TGCGCCAGCAGCTTGGCGGTGACAAGAATCATGAACACTGAAGCTTTCTTT. Translating it yields CASSLAVTRIMNTEAFF. The J gene is TRBJ1-1, the V gene TRBV5-1; D unresolved. CDR1 is SGHRS, CDR2 YFSETQ, per germline. V was clipped by 0 bases and J by 0 bases, with 15 bases between them. The CDR3 extends over 17 amino acids. Combining the CDR3 with reference TRBV5-1 and TRBJ1-1 gives the whole variable domain KAGVTQTPRYLIKTRGQQVTLSCSPISGHRSVSWYQQTPGQGLQFLFEYFSETQRNKGNFPGRFSGRQFSNSRSEMNVSTLELGDSALYLCASSLAVTRIMNTEAFFGQGTRLTVV.

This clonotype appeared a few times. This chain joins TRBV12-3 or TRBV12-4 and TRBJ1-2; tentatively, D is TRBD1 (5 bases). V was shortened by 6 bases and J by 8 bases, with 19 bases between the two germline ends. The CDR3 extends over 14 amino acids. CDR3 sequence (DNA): TGTGCCAGCAGGGCCCCATGGGAGGGGCTCGGCTACACCTTC. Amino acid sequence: CASRAPWEGLGYTF.

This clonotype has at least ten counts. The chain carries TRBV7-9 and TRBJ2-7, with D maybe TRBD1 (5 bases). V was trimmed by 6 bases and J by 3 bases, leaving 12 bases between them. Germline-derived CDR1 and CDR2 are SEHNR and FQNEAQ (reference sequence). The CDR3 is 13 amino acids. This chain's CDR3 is CASSPGPLYEQYF. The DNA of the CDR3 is TGTGCCAGCAGTCCAGGGCCGCTCTACGAGCAGTACTTC.

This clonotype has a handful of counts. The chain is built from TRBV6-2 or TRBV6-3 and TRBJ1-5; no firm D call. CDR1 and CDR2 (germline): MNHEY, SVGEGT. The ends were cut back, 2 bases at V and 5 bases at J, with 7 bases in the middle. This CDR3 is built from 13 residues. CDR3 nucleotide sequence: TGTGCCAGCAGTTACACAGCACATCAGCCCCAGCATTTT. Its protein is CASSYTAHQPQHF.

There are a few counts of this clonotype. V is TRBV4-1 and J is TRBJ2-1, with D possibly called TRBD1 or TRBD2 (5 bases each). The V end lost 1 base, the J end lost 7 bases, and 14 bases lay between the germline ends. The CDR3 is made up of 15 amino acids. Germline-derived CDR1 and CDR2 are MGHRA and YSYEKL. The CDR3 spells CASSQVGAGRNEQFF. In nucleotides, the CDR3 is TGCGCCAGCAGCCAAGTCGGGGCAGGACGAAATGAGCAGTTCTTC.

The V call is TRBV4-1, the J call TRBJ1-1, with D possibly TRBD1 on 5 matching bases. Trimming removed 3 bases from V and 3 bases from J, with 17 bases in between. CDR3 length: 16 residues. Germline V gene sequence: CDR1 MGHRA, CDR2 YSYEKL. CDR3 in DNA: TGCGCCAGCAGCCACCTCTACGGGGGGGGAGACACTGAAGCTTTCTTT. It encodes CASSHLYGGGDTEAFF.

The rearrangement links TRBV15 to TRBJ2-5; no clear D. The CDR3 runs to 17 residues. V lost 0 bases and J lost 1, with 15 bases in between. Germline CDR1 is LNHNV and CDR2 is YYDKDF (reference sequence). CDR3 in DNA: TGTGCCACCAGCAGAGATCCGGCAATCTGGGGCCAAGAGACCCAGTACTTC. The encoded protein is CATSRDPAIWGQETQYF. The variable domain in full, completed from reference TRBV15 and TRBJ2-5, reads DAMVIQNPRYQVTQFGKPVTLSCSQTLNHNVMYWYQQKSSQAPKLLFHYYDKDFNNEADTPDNFQSRRPNTSFCFLDIRSPGLGDTAMYLCATSRDPAIWGQETQYFGPGTRLLVL.

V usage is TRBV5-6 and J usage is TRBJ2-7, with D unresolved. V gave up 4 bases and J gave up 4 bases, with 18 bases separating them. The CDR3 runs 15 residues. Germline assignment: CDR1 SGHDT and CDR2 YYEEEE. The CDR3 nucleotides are TGTGCCAGCAGCCGAGAAGAGGCTAGGGCGTACGAGCAGTACTTC. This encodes CASSREEARAYEQYF.

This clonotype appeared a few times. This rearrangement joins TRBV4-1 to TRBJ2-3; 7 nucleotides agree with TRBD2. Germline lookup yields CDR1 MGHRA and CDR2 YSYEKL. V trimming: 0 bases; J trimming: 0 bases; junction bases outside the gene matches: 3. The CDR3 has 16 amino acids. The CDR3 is CASSQEAGLSTDTQYF. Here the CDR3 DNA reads TGCGCCAGCAGCCAAGAAGCGGGGCTTAGCACAGATACGCAGTATTTT.

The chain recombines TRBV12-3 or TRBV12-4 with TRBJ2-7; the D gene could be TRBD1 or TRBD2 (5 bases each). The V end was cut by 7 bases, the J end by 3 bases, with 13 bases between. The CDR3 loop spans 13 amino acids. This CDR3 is CASTPGRSYEQYF. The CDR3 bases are TGTGCCAGCACCCCGGGACGGAGCTACGAGCAGTACTTC.

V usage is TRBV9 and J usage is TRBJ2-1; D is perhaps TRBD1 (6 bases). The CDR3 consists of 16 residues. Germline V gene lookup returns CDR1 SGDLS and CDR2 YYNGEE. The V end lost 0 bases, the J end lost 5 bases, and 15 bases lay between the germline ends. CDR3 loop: CASSVGSQGWNNEQFF. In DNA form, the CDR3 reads TGTGCCAGCAGCGTAGGTTCCCAGGGGTGGAACAATGAGCAGTTCTTC.

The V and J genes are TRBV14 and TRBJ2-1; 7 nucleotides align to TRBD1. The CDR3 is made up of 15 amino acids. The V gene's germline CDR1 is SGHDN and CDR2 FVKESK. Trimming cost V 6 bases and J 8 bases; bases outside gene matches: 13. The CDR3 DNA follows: TGTGCCAGCAGGTCCTCGACAGGGTATGGGGATGAGCAGTTCTTC. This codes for CASRSSTGYGDEQFF.

CDR3 sequence reads: CASSLVGDRTYTF. The CDR3 nucleotides are TGTGCCAGCAGTTTAGTAGGTGACCGAACGTACACCTTC. The rearrangement uses TRBV12-3 or TRBV12-4 and TRBJ1-2; D call uncertain. Deletions cut 1 base from V and 11 bases from J, with 14 bases between. CDR3 length equals 13 residues.

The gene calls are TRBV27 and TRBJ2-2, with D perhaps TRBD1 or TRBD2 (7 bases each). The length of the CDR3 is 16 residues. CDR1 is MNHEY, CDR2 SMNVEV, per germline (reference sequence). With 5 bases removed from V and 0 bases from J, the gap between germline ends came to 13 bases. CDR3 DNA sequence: TGTGCCAGCAGTCTACCAGGGGGGGCGAACACCGGGGAGCTGTTTTTT. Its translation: CASSLPGGANTGELFF.

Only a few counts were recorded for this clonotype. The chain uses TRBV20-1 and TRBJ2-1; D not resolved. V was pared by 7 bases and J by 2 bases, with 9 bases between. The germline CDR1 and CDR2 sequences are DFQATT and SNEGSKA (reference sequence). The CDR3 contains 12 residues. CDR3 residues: CSGALPYNEQFF. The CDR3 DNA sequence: TGCAGTGGTGCCCTCCCCTACAATGAGCAGTTCTTC.

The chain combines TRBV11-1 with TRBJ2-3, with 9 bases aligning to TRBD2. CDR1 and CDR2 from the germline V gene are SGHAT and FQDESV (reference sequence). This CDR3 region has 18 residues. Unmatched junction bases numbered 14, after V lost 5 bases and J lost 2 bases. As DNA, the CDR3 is TGTGCCAGCAGCCTCCTCGGTGCGGGAGGGGGCCTCACAGATACGCAGTATTTT. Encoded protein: CASSLLGAGGGLTDTQYF.